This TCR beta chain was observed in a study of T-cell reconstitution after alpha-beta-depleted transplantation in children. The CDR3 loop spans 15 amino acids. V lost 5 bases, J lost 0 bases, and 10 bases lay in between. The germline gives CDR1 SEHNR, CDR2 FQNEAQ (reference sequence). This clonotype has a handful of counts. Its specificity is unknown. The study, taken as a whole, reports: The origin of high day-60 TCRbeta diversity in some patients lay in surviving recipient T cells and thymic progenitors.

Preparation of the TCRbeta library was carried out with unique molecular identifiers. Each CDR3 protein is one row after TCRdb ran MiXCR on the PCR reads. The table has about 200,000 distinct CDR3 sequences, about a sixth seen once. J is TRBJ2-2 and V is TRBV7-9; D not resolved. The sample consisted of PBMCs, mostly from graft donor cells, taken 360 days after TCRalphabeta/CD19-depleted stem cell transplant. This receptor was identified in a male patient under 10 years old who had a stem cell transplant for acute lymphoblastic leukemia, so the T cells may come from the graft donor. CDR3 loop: CASSQDPANTGELFF. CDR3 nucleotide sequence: TGTGCCAGCAGCCAGGACCCTGCGAACACCGGGGAGCTGTTTTTT.